This T cell receptor (beta chain) was captured by sequencing in a study of tumor and adjacent non-tumor tissue in lung cancer. Three rounds of nested PCR, following a modified ARM-PCR protocol, produced the TCRbeta library. TCRdb itself ran the multiplex PCR reads through MiXCR, one entry per CDR3 protein. This table holds about 85,000 distinct CDR3 sequences, 61% found once. This sample's RNA came from whole unsorted tissue. This clonotype was recorded once. One junction end does not reproduce the germline sequence, and a read error may be involved. The clonotype originates from a man between 65 and 85 years old with non-small cell lung cancer. The specimen was lung tumor tissue.

The CDR3 DNA sequence: TGTGCCAGCAGCTCAGTTCCCAGCTCCCACGAGCAGTACTTC. Encoded protein: CASSSVPSSHEQYF. The chain employs TRBV11-2 and TRBJ2-7, with D unclear. Germline V CDR1 and CDR2: SGHAT, FQNNGV. The CDR3 sequence is 14 residues long.